The next 14 T cell receptor beta chains were all read from a single sample in a study of technical replicates of blood from a few donors. Generated by immunoSEQ multiplex PCR, the TCRdb table keeps only in-frame clones and is missing some. This sample carries about 50,000 clones, around nine tenths of them seen once, and the ten largest clones take under 5%. The specimen was PBMCs. The receptors come from a human donor in good health. Some clones in this sample may be carry-over from other donors' samples.

This chain connects TRBV5-4 to TRBJ2-3; 8 bases align to TRBD2. From germline, CDR1 is SGHNT and CDR2 YYREEE (reference sequence). The V segment lost 3 bases and the J segment 2 bases; nucleotides outside the gene matches: 8. This CDR3 region has 16 residues. CDR3: CASSSVAGKVTDTQYF. CDR3 bases: TGTGCCAGCAGCTCTGTAGCGGGGAAAGTCACAGATACGCAGTATTTT. The full variable domain, rest sourced from reference TRBV5-4 and TRBJ2-3, is ETGVTQSPTHLIKTRGQQVTLRCSSQSGHNTVSWYQQALGQGPQFIFQYYREEENGRGNFPPRFSGLQFPNYSSELNVNALELDDSALYLCASSSVAGKVTDTQYFGPGTRLTVL.

This clone was counted between two and nine times. V and J are TRBV2 and TRBJ1-1, with a weak D call TRBD1 (6 bases). The V end was cut by 9 bases, the J end by 2 bases, with 19 bases between. The germline CDR1 and CDR2 sequences are SNHLY and FYNNEI. The length of the CDR3 is 15 residues. In nucleotides, the CDR3 is TGTGCCAGTAGGGAACTTGGACAGCGTAACACTGAAGCTTTCTTT. Its translation: CASRELGQRNTEAFF.

This rearrangement joins TRBV5-1 to TRBJ2-2; D is uncertain. V was clipped by 0 bases and J by 5 bases, with 8 bases between them. This CDR3 is built from 14 residues. Germline assignment: CDR1 SGHRS and CDR2 YFSETQ. This CDR3 is CASSLGGETGELFF. DNA of the CDR3: TGCGCCAGCAGCTTGGGAGGTGAGACCGGGGAGCTGTTTTTT.

V gene TRBV7-2 combines with J gene TRBJ1-2; possibly TRBD1 for D (5 bases). V was shortened by 5 bases and J by 6 bases, with 19 bases between the two germline ends. The CDR3 contains 15 residues. The germline gives CDR1 SGHTA, CDR2 FQGNSA. The CDR3 region has the DNA TGTGCCAGCAGCAGCTTAAGTCAGGGTTGGGATGGCTACACCTTC. It encodes CASSSLSQGWDGYTF.

The V gene is TRBV6-6, the J gene TRBJ1-5; D possibly corresponds to TRBD1 (6 bases). Deletions cut 6 bases from V and 7 bases from J, with 19 bases between. Germline V gene sequence: CDR1 MNHNY, CDR2 SVGAGI (reference sequence). This CDR3 region has 15 residues. The CDR3 spells CASSRGGLDGQPQHF. CDR3 bases: TGTGCCAGCAGCCGGGGGGGGCTGGATGGACAGCCCCAGCATTTT.

This rearrangement joins TRBV11-1 to TRBJ2-7, with D possibly TRBD2 on 5 matching bases. CDR3 length: 13 residues. Germline CDR1 is SGHAT and CDR2 is FQDESV (reference sequence). V gave up 2 bases and J gave up 7 bases, with 12 bases separating them. CDR3 residues: CASSLRDYQEQYF. DNA for the CDR3: TGTGCCAGCAGCTTACGAGACTACCAGGAGCAGTACTTC.

This chain uses TRBV6-5 with TRBJ2-1, with 9 nucleotides matching TRBD2. Germline lookup yields CDR1 MNHEY and CDR2 SVGAGI. The CDR3 length is 15 residues. With V trimmed by 4 bases and J by 10 bases, 11 bases remained unmatched. CDR3 in amino acids: CASSSSGVGRFEQFF. The DNA of the CDR3 is TGTGCCAGCAGTTCTAGCGGGGTGGGGCGGTTCGAGCAGTTCTTC.

The chain links TRBV6-5 to TRBJ2-3; TRBD2 aligns across 7 bases. CDR3 length: 14 amino acids. CDR1 and CDR2 (germline): MNHEY, SVGAGI. J lost 9 bases, V lost 6 bases, and 12 bases had no gene match. The CDR3 sequence: CASSPEITSATQYF. CDR3 nucleotides: TGTGCCAGCAGCCCTGAGATTACTAGCGCAACGCAGTATTTT.

This chain connects TRBV5-4 to TRBJ1-1, with a possible D match to TRBD1 (5 bases). V was trimmed by 6 bases and J by 10 bases, leaving 16 bases between them. Per germline, CDR1 SGHNT and CDR2 YYREEE (reference sequence). The CDR3 contains 12 residues. CDR3 in DNA: TGTGCCAGCATCTTATCGGACGGGGGAGCTTTCTTT. Its translation: CASILSDGGAFF.

This clone is a singleton in its sample. The chain combines TRBV7-8 with TRBJ1-5, with TRBD1 identical over 8 bases. The germline V gene has CDR1 SGHVS and CDR2 FQNEAQ. The CDR3 is 14 amino acids. V trimming: 5 bases; J trimming: 6 bases; junction bases outside the gene matches: 6. The CDR3 here is CASSRTGGGQPQHF. The CDR3 nucleotides read TGTGCCAGCAGCAGAACAGGGGGAGGTCAGCCCCAGCATTTT.

The rearrangement uses TRBV2 and TRBJ1-1, with D unclear. CDR1 and CDR2 from the germline V gene are SNHLY and FYNNEI. V lost 3 bases, J lost 6 bases, and 17 bases lay in between. The length of the CDR3 is 15 residues. CDR3 protein: CASSDYIGSGAEAFF. The CDR3 bases are TGTGCCAGCAGTGACTATATCGGGAGCGGAGCTGAAGCTTTCTTT.

The gene calls are TRBV7-9 and TRBJ1-1; 7 nucleotides line up with TRBD1. After removal of 8 bases from V and 1 base from J, the junction contained 1 base not matched to a gene. The CDR3 runs 12 residues. Germline assignment: CDR1 SEHNR and CDR2 FQNEAQ (reference sequence). CDR3 coding DNA: TGTGCCAGCCGGGACAGGAACACTGAAGCTTTCTTT. Translating gives CASRDRNTEAFF. The variable domain in full, completed from reference TRBV7-9 and TRBJ1-1, reads DTGVSQNPRHKITKRGQNVTFRCDPISEHNRLYWYRQTLGQGPEFLTYFQNEAQLEKSRLLSDRFSAERPKGSFSTLEIQRTEQGDSAMYLCASRDRNTEAFFGQGTRLTVV.

Only one count was recorded for this clone. The chain is built from TRBV15 and TRBJ1-6; D gene unclear. Germline CDR1 LNHNV, CDR2 YYDKDF (reference sequence). V shed 0 bases and J shed 10 bases, with 13 bases lying between them. CDR3 size: 15 residues. CDR3 protein: CATSRDPGGVSPLHF. In DNA, the CDR3 is TGTGCCACCAGCAGAGATCCGGGAGGAGTCTCACCCCTCCACTTT. The variable domain in full, with the rest retrieved from reference TRBV15 and TRBJ1-6, is DAMVIQNPRYQVTQFGKPVTLSCSQTLNHNVMYWYQQKSSQAPKLLFHYYDKDFNNEADTPDNFQSRRPNTSFCFLDIRSPGLGDTAMYLCATSRDPGGVSPLHFGNGTRLTVT.

The chain couples TRBV4-1 to TRBJ2-4, with D perhaps TRBD1 (5 bases). Trimming removed 0 bases from V and 9 bases from J, with 18 bases in between. This CDR3 is 16 amino acids long. Per germline, CDR1 MGHRA and CDR2 YSYEKL. CDR3 nucleotide sequence: TGCGCCAGCAGCCAAGATGTGGGCAGGGTGGGCTTCATTCAGTACTTC. It yields the protein CASSQDVGRVGFIQYF.